The 7 T cell receptor beta chains below come from one sample, sequenced in a study of human T cells and chemical hapten exposure. The time point here: patch test 1, 2 weeks after DPC sensitization. The treatment was: therapeutic diphenylcyclopropenone sensitization with weekly scalp DPC. TCRdb re-called the RACE reads with MiXCR, one entry per CDR3 protein. The data contain around 99,000 distinct CDR3 sequences, around 12% of them singletons. The source was whole blood, collected in connection with sensitization to the hapten diphenylcyclopropenone (DPC). The origin of the receptors is a middle-aged woman with alopecia areata. Some clones in this sample may be carry-over from other donors' samples.

This clonotype was seen many times. This sequence joins TRBV21-1 and TRBJ2-7; the table's D call TRBD2 went unverified against the DNA. TRBV21-1 is listed as a pseudogene. CDR3 length: 9 residues. The CDR3 DNA reads as TGTGCCAGCAGCAAGAGGGAGTACTTC. Protein product: CASSKREYF.

This sequence joins TRBV28 and TRBJ1-2, with D unresolved. This CDR3 is built from 12 residues. Trimming removed 3 bases at V and 7 bases at J, with 9 bases between. Germline CDR1 reads MDHEN; CDR2 reads SYDVKM. The CDR3 loop is CASSFGYRGYTF. In DNA, the CDR3 is TGTGCCAGCAGTTTTGGCTATCGTGGCTACACCTTC.

The chain combines TRBV28 with TRBJ2-7; maybe TRBD1 (5 bases). Germline-derived CDR1 and CDR2 are MDHEN and SYDVKM. CDR3 size: 15 residues. The V end was cut by 7 bases, the J end by 0 bases, with 16 bases between. CDR3 DNA: TGTGCCAGCAAGTCTGGGGCACCCAACTCCTACGAGCAGTACTTC. It is translated as CASKSGAPNSYEQYF.

This clonotype was seen a few times. The V gene is TRBV20-1, the J gene TRBJ2-7; 7 bases line up with TRBD2. Germline trimming cut 4 bases from V and 9 bases from J; bases unmatched to any gene: 15. The CDR3 runs to 14 residues. Germline V gene sequence: CDR1 DFQATT, CDR2 SNEGSKA (reference sequence). The CDR3 is CSAISRVGREVQYF. The CDR3 bases are TGCAGTGCTATATCGAGGGTTGGGAGGGAGGTGCAGTACTTC.

The chain couples TRBV6-1 to TRBJ2-1, with TRBD2 identical over 7 bases. Germline CDR1 reads MNHNS; CDR2 reads SASEGT. J lost 0 bases, V lost 0 bases, and 8 bases had no gene match. The CDR3 totals 18 residues. CDR3 amino acids: CASSEAASGIISYNEQFF. The DNA for the CDR3 is TGTGCCAGCAGTGAAGCGGCTAGCGGAATCATCTCCTACAATGAGCAGTTCTTC.

This clonotype has a handful of counts. This rearrangement joins TRBV7-3 to TRBJ2-1, with D maybe TRBD2 (6 bases). V shed 2 bases and J shed 12 bases, with 14 bases lying between them. The CDR3 contains 13 residues. Germline V lookup: CDR1 SGHTA, CDR2 FQGTGA. CDR3 in amino acids: CASSLSLAQAQFF. The DNA for the CDR3 is TGTGCCAGCAGCTTATCACTAGCCCAGGCGCAGTTCTTC. The whole variable domain, remainder taken from reference TRBV7-3 and TRBJ2-1, is GAGVSQTPSNKVTEKGKYVELRCDPISGHTALYWYRQSLGQGPEFLIYFQGTGAADDSGLPNDRFFAVRPEGSVSTLKIQRTERGDSAVYLCASSLSLAQAQFFGPGTRLTVL.

This clonotype occurred a few times. This rearrangement joins TRBV27 to TRBJ1-4; no clear D. From germline, CDR1 is MNHEY and CDR2 SMNVEV (reference sequence). V was cut by 2 bases and J by 7 bases, with 8 bases left in between. The CDR3 length is 13 residues. The CDR3: CASSLSRSEKLFF. The DNA of the CDR3 is TGTGCCAGCAGTTTAAGTAGAAGTGAAAAACTGTTTTTT.